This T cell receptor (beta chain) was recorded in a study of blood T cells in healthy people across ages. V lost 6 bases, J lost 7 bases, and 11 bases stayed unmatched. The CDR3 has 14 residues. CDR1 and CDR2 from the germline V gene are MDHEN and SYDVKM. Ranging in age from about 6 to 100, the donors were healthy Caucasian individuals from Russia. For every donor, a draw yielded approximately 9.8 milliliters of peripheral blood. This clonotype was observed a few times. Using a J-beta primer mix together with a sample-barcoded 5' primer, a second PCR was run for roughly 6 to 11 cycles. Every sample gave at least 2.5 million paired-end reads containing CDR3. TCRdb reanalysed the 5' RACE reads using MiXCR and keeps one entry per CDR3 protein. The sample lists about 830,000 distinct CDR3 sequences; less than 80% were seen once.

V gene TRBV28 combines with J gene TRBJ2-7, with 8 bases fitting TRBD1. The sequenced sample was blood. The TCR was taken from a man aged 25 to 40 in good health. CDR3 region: CASSYPGQGMEQYF. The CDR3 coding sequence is TGTGCCAGCAGCTACCCCGGACAGGGTATGGAGCAGTACTTC.